Below, one T cell receptor (beta chain) is given with its context. Antigen specificity is unknown. Reverse transcription used about 0.45 to 1 ug RNA and random hexamers. With immunoSEQ multiplex PCR, TCR beta CDR3 was amplified across 54 Vbeta and 13 Jbeta. TCRdb fed the immunoSEQ multiplex PCR reads into MiXCR, producing one record per CDR3 protein. The data show some 99,000 distinct CDR3 sequences, with around 94% seen just once and around 0.33% held by the top ten. These data are taken from a study of CD8 T cells in Susac syndrome. This CDR3 contains 14 residues. Trimming removed 8 bases from V and 8 bases from J; junction bases left unmatched: 12. The germline V gene has CDR1 MNHEY and CDR2 SMNVEV (reference sequence). Study-wide results and caveats: The authors found no clonal expansion in Susac syndrome CD4+ T cell repertoires.

Susac syndrome patients met recently defined diagnostic criteria for definite or probable disease. Purification of the CD8+ and CD4+ T cells relied on negative isolation, and TEMRA cells underwent FACS enrichment. The chain uses TRBV27 and TRBJ1-2; 9 bases align to TRBD1. The TCR sequence derives from a human donor with Susac syndrome. What was sequenced was CD4+ T cells from PBMCs. The CDR3 nucleotides read TGTGCCAGCGGCATAATGGACAGGGGAGCGGGCTACACCTTC. As protein: CASGIMDRGAGYTF.